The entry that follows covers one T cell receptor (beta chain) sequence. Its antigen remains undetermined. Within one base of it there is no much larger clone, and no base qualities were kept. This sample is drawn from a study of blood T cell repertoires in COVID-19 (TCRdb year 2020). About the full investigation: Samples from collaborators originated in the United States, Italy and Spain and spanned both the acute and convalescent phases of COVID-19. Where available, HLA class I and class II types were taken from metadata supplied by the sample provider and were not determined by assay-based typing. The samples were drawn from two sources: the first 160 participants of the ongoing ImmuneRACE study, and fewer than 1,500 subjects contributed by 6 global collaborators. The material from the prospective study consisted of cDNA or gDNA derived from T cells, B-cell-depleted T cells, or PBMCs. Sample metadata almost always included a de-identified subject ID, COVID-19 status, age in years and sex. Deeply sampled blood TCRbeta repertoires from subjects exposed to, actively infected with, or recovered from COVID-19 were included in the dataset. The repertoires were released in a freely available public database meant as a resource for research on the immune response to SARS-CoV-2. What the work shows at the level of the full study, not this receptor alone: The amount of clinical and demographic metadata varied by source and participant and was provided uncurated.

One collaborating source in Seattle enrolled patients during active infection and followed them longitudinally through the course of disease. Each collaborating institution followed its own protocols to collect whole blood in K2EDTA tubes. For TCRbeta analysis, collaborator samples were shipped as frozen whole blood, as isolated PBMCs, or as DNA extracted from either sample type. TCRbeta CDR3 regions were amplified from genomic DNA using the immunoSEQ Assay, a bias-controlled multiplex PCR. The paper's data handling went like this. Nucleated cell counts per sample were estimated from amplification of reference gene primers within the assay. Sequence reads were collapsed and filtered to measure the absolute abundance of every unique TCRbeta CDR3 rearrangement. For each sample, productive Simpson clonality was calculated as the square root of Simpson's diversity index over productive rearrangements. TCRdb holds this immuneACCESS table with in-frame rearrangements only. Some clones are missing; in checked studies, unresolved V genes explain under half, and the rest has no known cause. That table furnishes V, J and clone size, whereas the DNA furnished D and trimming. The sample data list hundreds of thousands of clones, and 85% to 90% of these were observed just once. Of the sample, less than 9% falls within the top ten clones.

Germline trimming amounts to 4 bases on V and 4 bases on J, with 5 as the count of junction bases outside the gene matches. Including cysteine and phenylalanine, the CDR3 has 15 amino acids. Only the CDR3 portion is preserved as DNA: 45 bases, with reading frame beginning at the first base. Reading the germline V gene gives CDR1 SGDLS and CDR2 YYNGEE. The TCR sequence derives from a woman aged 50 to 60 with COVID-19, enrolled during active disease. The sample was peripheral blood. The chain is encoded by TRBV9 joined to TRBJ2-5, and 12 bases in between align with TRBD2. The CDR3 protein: CASSPSSGGGETQYF. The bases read TGTGCCAGCAGCCCTTCTAGCGGGGGGGGAGAGACCCAGTACTTC.